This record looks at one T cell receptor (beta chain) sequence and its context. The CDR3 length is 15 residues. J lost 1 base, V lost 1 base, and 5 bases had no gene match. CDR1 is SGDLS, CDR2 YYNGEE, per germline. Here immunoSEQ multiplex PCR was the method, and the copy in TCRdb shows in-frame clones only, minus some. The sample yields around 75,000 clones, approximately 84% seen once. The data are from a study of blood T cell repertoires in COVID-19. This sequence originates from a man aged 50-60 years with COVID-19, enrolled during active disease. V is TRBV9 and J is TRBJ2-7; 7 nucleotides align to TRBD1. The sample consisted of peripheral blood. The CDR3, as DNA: TGTGCCAGCAGCGTATGGGACAGTTTTTCCTACGAGCAGTACTTC. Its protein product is CASSVWDSFSYEQYF.